This TCR beta chain comes out of a study of shared clonotypes between healthy human individuals. Naive CD8 cells comprised CD45RO-negative, CCR7-positively selected cells, excluding terminally differentiated effector memory CD45RA+ cells. V lost 6 bases, J lost 0 bases, and 7 bases stayed unmatched. The germline CDR1 and CDR2 sequences are MGHDK and SYGVNS. The CDR3 totals 16 residues. Samples underwent the assay at deep level. For every subset, genomic DNA was evenly distributed across several immunoSEQ plates. Profiling relied on immunoSEQ multiplex PCR, and the TCRdb table lists in-frame clones only, not all of them. The sample yields some 1,900,000 clones, about 94% seen once.

This sequence was found in a man aged 18 to 30 in good health. The rearrangement uses TRBV25-1 and TRBJ2-2, with 7 positions matching TRBD2. The specimen was naive CD8+ T cells sorted from blood. The CDR3 DNA follows: TGTGCCAGCAGGGCACCTAGCGGTACGAACACCGGGGAGCTGTTTTTT. The encoded protein is CASRAPSGTNTGELFF.